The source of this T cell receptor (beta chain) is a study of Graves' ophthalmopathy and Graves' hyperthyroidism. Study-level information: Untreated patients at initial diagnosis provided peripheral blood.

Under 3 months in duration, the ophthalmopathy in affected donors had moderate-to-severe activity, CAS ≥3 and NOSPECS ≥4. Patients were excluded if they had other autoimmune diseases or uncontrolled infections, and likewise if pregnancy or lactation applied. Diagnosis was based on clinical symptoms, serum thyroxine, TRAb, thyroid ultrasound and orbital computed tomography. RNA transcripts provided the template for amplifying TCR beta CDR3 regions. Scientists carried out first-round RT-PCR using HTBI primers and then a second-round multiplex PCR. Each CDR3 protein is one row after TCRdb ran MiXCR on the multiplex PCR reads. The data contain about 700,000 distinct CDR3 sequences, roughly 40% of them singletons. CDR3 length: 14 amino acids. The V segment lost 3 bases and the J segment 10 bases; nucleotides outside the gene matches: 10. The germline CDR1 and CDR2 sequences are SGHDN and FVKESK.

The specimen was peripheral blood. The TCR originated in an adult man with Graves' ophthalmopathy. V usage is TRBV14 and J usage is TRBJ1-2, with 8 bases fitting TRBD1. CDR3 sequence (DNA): TGTGCCAGCAGCCAGGGCAGGGGGCGTCTTGACTACACCTTC. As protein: CASSQGRGRLDYTF.